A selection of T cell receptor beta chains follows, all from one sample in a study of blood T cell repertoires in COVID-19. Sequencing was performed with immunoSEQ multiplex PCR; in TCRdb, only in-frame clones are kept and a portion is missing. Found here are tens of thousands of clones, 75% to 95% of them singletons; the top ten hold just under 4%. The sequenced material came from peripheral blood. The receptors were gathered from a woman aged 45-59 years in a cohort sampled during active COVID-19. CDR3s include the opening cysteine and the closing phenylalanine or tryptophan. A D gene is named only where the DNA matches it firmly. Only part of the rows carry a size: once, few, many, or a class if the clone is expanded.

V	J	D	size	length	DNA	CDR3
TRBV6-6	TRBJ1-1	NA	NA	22	TGTGCCAGCAGTCAAAGAAACCACTTGGGGGGGCTGACAGGCGGAATGAACACTGAAGCTTTCTTT	CASSQRNHLGGLTGGMNTEAFF
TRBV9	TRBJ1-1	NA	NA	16	TGTGCCAGCAGCGCCATCGGGGGGGGGCGGCACACTGAAGCTTTCTTT	CASSAIGGGRHTEAFF
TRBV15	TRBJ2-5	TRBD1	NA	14	TGTGCCACCAGCTCTCCGGGACAGGGAGAGACCCAGTACTTC	CATSSPGQGETQYF
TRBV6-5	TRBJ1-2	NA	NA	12	TGTGCCAGCAGGGAGACGCCCTATGGCTACACCTTC	CASRETPYGYTF
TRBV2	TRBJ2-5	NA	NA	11	TGTGCCAGCAGTCCCGGAGAGACCCAGTACTTC	CASSPGETQYF
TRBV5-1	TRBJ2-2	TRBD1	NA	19	TGCGCCAGCAGCTTATACGGACAGGGGCTTACATCGAACACCGGGGAGCTGTTTTTT	CASSLYGQGLTSNTGELFF
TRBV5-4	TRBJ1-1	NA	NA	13	TGTGCCAGCAGGTCCGGGACACACACTGAAGCTTTCTTT	CASRSGTHTEAFF
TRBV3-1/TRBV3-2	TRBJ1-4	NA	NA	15	TGTGCCAGCAGCCAGGGTCTCGGGGGTAATGAAAAACTGTTTTTT	CASSQGLGGNEKLFF
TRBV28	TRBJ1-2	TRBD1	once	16	TGTGCCAGCAGTTTATACACAGGGGGCGCGGGGAATGGCTACACCTTC	CASSLYTGGAGNGYTF
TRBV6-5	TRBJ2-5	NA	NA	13	TGTGCCAGCAGAAGGGGCCCCCAAGAGACCCAGTACTTC	CASRRGPQETQYF
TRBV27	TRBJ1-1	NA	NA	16	TGTGCCAGCAGTTTAGCCATCGGCAGGGTGAACACTGAAGCTTTCTTT	CASSLAIGRVNTEAFF
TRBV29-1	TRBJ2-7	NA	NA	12	TGCAGCACCCTAGGGGGGGGCGGCGAGCAGTACTTC	CSTLGGGGEQYF
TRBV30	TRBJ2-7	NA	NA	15	TGTGCCTGGACCCTAGGTAGAGGGAACCCCTACGAGCAGTACTTC	CAWTLGRGNPYEQYF
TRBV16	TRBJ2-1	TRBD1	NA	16	TGTGCCAGCAGCCAAATGGACAGGGGGAACTACAATGAGCAGTTCTTC	CASSQMDRGNYNEQFF
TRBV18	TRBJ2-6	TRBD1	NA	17	TGTGCCAGCTCACCTCCGACAGGGGAGGATGGGGCCAACGTCCTGACTTTC	CASSPPTGEDGANVLTF
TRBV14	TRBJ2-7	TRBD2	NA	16	TGTGCCAGCAGCCAACCCCCTAGCGGGAGGGCCAACGAGCAGTACTTC	CASSQPPSGRANEQYF
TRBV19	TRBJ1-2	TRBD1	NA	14	TGTGCCAGTAGTATGGGGACAGTACTCACTGGCTACACCTTC	CASSMGTVLTGYTF
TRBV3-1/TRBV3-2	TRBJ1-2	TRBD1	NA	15	TGTGCCAGCAGCCCGAATTACAGGGGAGACTATGGCTACACCTTC	CASSPNYRGDYGYTF
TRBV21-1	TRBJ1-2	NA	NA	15	TGTGCCAGCAGGAACGGGAAACCCCCAAACTATGGCTACACCTTC	CASRNGKPPNYGYTF
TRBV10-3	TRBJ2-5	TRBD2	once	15	TGTGCCATCAGTGGCGGGAGGAGCTCCCAAGAGACCCAGTACTTC	CAISGGRSSQETQYF
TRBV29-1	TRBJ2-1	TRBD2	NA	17	TGCAGCGTCGCCCGGCTAGCGGGGGTGAGCTCCTACAATGAGCAGTTCTTC	CSVARLAGVSSYNEQFF
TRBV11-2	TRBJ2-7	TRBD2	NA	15	TGTGCCAGCAGCTCCCTGGGAGCGGGAGAGGACGAGCAGTACTTC	CASSSLGAGEDEQYF
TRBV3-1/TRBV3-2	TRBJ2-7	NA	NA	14	TGTGCCAGCAGCCAAGGGCAGAACTCCTACGAGCAGTACTTC	CASSQGQNSYEQYF
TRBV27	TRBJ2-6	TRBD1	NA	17	TGTGCCAGCAGTGCTGGGACAGGGTGGCCTGGGGCCAACGTCCTGACTTTC	CASSAGTGWPGANVLTF
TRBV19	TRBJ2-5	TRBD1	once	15	TGTGCCAGTAGTACCGGACAGGGGGGTTTCGGGACCCAGTACTTC	CASSTGQGGFGTQYF
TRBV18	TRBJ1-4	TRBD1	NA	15	TGTGCCAGCTCACCACGGGACAGGGGGAATGAAAAACTGTTTTTT	CASSPRDRGNEKLFF
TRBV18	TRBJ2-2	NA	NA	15	TGTGCCAGCTCAACCGACAGCCCGAACACCGGGGAGCTGTTTTTT	CASSTDSPNTGELFF
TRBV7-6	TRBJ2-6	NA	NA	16	TGTGCCAGCAGCTCCCGCGGAGCTTCTGGGGCCAACGTCCTGACTTTC	CASSSRGASGANVLTF
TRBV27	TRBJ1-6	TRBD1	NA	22	TGTGCCAGCAGTCCTACACAAACAGGGGACCGGGTAGTGGGGAAGGGGTATTCACCCCTCCACTTT	CASSPTQTGDRVVGKGYSPLHF
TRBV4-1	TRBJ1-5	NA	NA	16	TGCGCCAGCAGCCAAGACAGGGTAAATAGCAATCAGCCCCAGCATTTT	CASSQDRVNSNQPQHF
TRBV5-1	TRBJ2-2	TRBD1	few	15	TGCGCCAGCAGCCTGGGACAGGGGTACACCGGGGAGCTGTTTTTT	CASSLGQGYTGELFF
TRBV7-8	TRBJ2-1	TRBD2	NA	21	TGTGCCAGCAGCTTAGCGCGGCTAGCGGGAGGCCCTCGCAGCTCCTACAATGAGCAGTTCTTC	CASSLARLAGGPRSSYNEQFF
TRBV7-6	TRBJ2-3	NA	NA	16	TGTGCCAGCAGCTACCTAGGGGGTTCGGGCACAGATACGCAGTATTTT	CASSYLGGSGTDTQYF
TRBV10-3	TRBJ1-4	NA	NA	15	TGTGCCATAGCTCCCCACCGTGGAACTAATGAAAAACTGTTTTTT	CAIAPHRGTNEKLFF
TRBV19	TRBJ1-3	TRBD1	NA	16	TGTGCCAGTAGTATCTCAGGGGGCGAGGTTGGAAACACCATATATTTT	CASSISGGEVGNTIYF
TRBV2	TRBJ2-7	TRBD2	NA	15	TGTGCCAGCAGTGAACGGGCTAGCGGAGCCTACGAGCAGTACTTC	CASSERASGAYEQYF
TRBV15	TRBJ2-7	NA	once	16	TGTGCCACCAGCAGAGGGGCAGGGGATTACTCCTACGAGCAGTACTTC	CATSRGAGDYSYEQYF
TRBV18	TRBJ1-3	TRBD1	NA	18	TGTGCCAGCTCACCCGGGGACAGGGACCGACCCGCTGGAAACACCATATATTTT	CASSPGDRDRPAGNTIYF
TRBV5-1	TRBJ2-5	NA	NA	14	TGCGCCAGCAGCCCCTTGGGGGGTGGGGAGACCCAGTACTTC	CASSPLGGGETQYF
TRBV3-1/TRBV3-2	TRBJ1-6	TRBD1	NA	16	TGTGCCAGCAGCCAAGGGACAGGGGTTGATAATTCACCCCTCCACTTT	CASSQGTGVDNSPLHF
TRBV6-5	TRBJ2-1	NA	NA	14	TGTGCCGGGGCGGGGCTCCATCCATACAATGAGCAGTTCTTC	CAGAGLHPYNEQFF
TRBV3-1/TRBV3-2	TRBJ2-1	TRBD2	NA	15	TGTGCCAGCAGCCTGAGCGGGAGCTCCTACAATGAGCAGTTCTTC	CASSLSGSSYNEQFF
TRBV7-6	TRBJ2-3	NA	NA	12	TGTGCCAGCAGCCAGTATCCAGATACGCAGTATTTT	CASSQYPDTQYF
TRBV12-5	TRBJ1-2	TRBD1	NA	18	TGTGCTAGTGGTTTGGTCTTGCCCGGGACAGGGGCCAACTATGGCTACACCTTC	CASGLVLPGTGANYGYTF